This T cell receptor beta chain was documented in a study of CD8+CD57+ T cells in acquired aplastic anemia. This clonotype was recorded many times. Genomic DNA, serving as template, underwent TCR beta VDJ and CDR3 profiling. TCRdb re-called the reads through MiXCR, storing one row per CDR3 protein. The sample yields a few hundred thousand distinct CDR3 sequences, 56% seen once. Patients who underwent sequencing had shown CD8+CD57+ cell expansion by flow cytometry. Blood samples were obtained from patients who had received no prior therapy. Germline V lookup: CDR1 SEHNR, CDR2 FQNEAQ (reference sequence). The CDR3 is 16 residues long. Trimming removed 5 bases at V and 4 bases at J, with 18 bases between.

The sequence came from a human donor with aplastic anemia. The specimen was sorted CD4+, CD8+, or CD8+CD57+ T cells (not recorded which) from PBMCs. V is TRBV7-9 and J is TRBJ2-1; D is unresolved. CDR3 DNA: TGTGCCAGCAGCCGACTCTTGGGTTCCGGTTACAATGAGCAGTTCTTC. Its translation: CASSRLLGSGYNEQFF.